This passage covers 5 T cell receptor beta chains from one sample sequenced in a study of T cell changes during pregnancy in multiple sclerosis. The repertoire was sequenced with immunoSEQ multiplex PCR; TCRdb's copy has only in-frame clones and lacks some. Seen here are roughly 100,000 clones, around 94% observed once, and the top ten hold 0.75% to 0.95%. Material: peripheral blood, obtained after pregnancy. These receptors came from a female donor with multiple sclerosis, enrolled in a pregnancy study.

The gene calls are TRBV2 and TRBJ1-5; 7 bases are a match to TRBD1. V was pared by 7 bases and J by 5 bases, with 8 bases of the junction left unmatched. There are 14 residues in the CDR3. Germline CDR1 reads SNHLY; CDR2 reads FYNNEI. The CDR3 bases are TGTGCCAGCACCAGGGACAGCCGGGATCAGCCCCAGCATTTT. Translating it yields CASTRDSRDQPQHF.

This clone occurred once. The chain joins TRBV6-6 to TRBJ2-7; 9 bases line up with TRBD1. The CDR3 length is 14 residues. Losses at the gene ends were 6 bases for V and 2 bases for J; bases not matched to a gene: 5. Looked up from germline, CDR1 is MNHNY and CDR2 is SVGAGI (reference sequence). The CDR3 DNA is TGTGCCAGCAGGCAGGGACAGGGTGCCTACGAGCAGTACTTC. This gives the protein CASRQGQGAYEQYF.

The V gene is TRBV25-1, the J gene TRBJ1-2; D uncertain. The CDR3 loop spans 16 amino acids. CDR1 MGHDK and CDR2 SYGVNS come from the germline V gene. The germline V and J ends were trimmed by 1 base and 4 bases, with 16 bases remaining between them. CDR3 in amino acids: CASSESWAYQGYGYTF. The CDR3 DNA is TGTGCCAGCAGTGAATCGTGGGCGTATCAAGGCTATGGCTACACCTTC.

The chain combines TRBV30 with TRBJ1-5; 7 bases fit TRBD1. Germline CDR1 GTSNPN, CDR2 SVGIG (reference sequence). The CDR3 runs to 14 residues. J lost 6 bases, V lost 3 bases, and 8 bases had no gene match. In DNA form, the CDR3 reads TGTGCCTGGAGCAACCGACAGGGTGGTCAGCCCCAGCATTTT. It is translated as CAWSNRQGGQPQHF.

CDR3 in amino acids: CASSYSYEQYF. CDR3 in DNA: TGTGCCAGCAGTTATTCCTACGAGCAGTACTTC. The rearrangement joins TRBV9 to TRBJ2-7, with D uncertain. Trimming took 5 bases from V and 1 from J, leaving 4 bases between them. Germline V gene lookup returns CDR1 SGDLS and CDR2 YYNGEE. This CDR3 contains 11 residues.